The rows below give T cell receptor beta chains drawn from one sample of a study of blood T cell repertoires in COVID-19. Libraries were prepared by immunoSEQ multiplex PCR; TCRdb keeps only in-frame clonotypes and omits some of them. The table records approximately 300,000 clones, roughly 90% of them present only once. The sequencing input was peripheral blood. These receptors were taken from a woman aged 45 to 65 with active or convalescent COVID-19. CDR3s include the opening cysteine and the closing phenylalanine or tryptophan. Fields, in order: J gene, V gene, clone size, D gene, CDR3 protein, CDR3 DNA. A D gene is named only where the DNA matches it firmly. Expanded clones are given a class, and other clones once, few, many or no size at all.

J gene: TRBJ1-5; V gene: TRBV6-5; clone size: .; D gene: .; CDR3 protein: CASTRAGGNQPQHF; CDR3 DNA: TGTGCCAGCACCCGCGCCGGGGGTAACCAGCCCCAGCATTTT
J gene: TRBJ1-5; V gene: TRBV19; clone size: .; D gene: TRBD1; CDR3 protein: CASSGTVNHQPQHF; CDR3 DNA: TGTGCCAGTAGTGGGACAGTTAACCATCAGCCCCAGCATTTT
J gene: TRBJ2-2; V gene: TRBV5-6; clone size: .; D gene: .; CDR3 protein: CASSLPGGEAGELFF; CDR3 DNA: TGTGCCAGCAGCTTGCCTGGGGGCGAGGCCGGGGAGCTGTTTTTT
J gene: TRBJ2-7; V gene: TRBV4-3; clone size: once; D gene: .; CDR3 protein: CASSPNPDSGYEQYF; CDR3 DNA: TGCGCCAGCAGCCCAAACCCCGACTCGGGCTACGAGCAGTACTTC
J gene: TRBJ1-4; V gene: TRBV28; clone size: .; D gene: .; CDR3 protein: CASSSVAGGEKLFF; CDR3 DNA: TGTGCCAGCAGCTCAGTCGCCGGGGGTGAAAAACTGTTTTTT
J gene: TRBJ2-7; V gene: TRBV9; clone size: .; D gene: TRBD2; CDR3 protein: CASSVALAGEYEQYF; CDR3 DNA: TGTGCCAGCAGCGTAGCTCTAGCGGGAGAGTACGAGCAGTACTTC
J gene: TRBJ1-1; V gene: TRBV30; clone size: .; D gene: .; CDR3 protein: CAWSDTDTEAFF; CDR3 DNA: TGTGCCTGGAGCGACACGGACACTGAAGCTTTCTTT
J gene: TRBJ1-1; V gene: TRBV3-1/TRBV3-2; clone size: .; D gene: TRBD1; CDR3 protein: CASSQDITGGTEAFF; CDR3 DNA: TGTGCCAGCAGCCAGGATATTACAGGGGGCACTGAAGCTTTCTTT
J gene: TRBJ1-5; V gene: TRBV2; clone size: .; D gene: .; CDR3 protein: CASSEAYSNQPQHF; CDR3 DNA: TGTGCCAGCAGTGAAGCGTATAGCAATCAGCCCCAGCATTTT
J gene: TRBJ1-2; V gene: TRBV19; clone size: .; D gene: TRBD1; CDR3 protein: CASSRDRAGYGYTF; CDR3 DNA: TGTGCCAGTAGTAGGGACAGGGCCGGCTATGGCTACACCTTC
J gene: TRBJ2-7; V gene: TRBV19; clone size: .; D gene: .; CDR3 protein: CASSPLTEIYEQYF; CDR3 DNA: TGTGCCAGTAGTCCACTGACTGAGATCTACGAGCAGTACTTC
J gene: TRBJ2-1; V gene: TRBV14; clone size: few; D gene: .; CDR3 protein: CASSQVAQALFF; CDR3 DNA: TGTGCCAGCAGCCAAGTTGCACAGGCACTGTTCTTC
J gene: TRBJ2-7; V gene: TRBV20-1; clone size: .; D gene: .; CDR3 protein: CSAKFAAEQYF; CDR3 DNA: TGCAGTGCTAAGTTTGCGGCTGAGCAGTACTTC
J gene: TRBJ1-1; V gene: TRBV25-1; clone size: .; D gene: TRBD1; CDR3 protein: CASSGQGYEAFF; CDR3 DNA: TGTGCCAGCAGCGGACAGGGGTATGAAGCTTTCTTT
J gene: TRBJ1-1; V gene: TRBV7-8; clone size: .; D gene: TRBD1; CDR3 protein: CASSLALLTGGGQAFF; CDR3 DNA: TGTGCCAGCAGCTTAGCGCTCTTGACAGGGGGGGGCCAAGCTTTCTTT
J gene: TRBJ2-6; V gene: TRBV7-2; clone size: .; D gene: .; CDR3 protein: CASSSNTGGANVLTF; CDR3 DNA: TGTGCCAGCAGCTCAAACACGGGAGGGGCCAACGTCCTGACTTTC
J gene: TRBJ1-2; V gene: TRBV7-9; clone size: .; D gene: TRBD1; CDR3 protein: CASRSPTGGDHGYTF; CDR3 DNA: TGTGCCAGCCGAAGCCCCACAGGGGGCGATCATGGCTACACCTTC
J gene: TRBJ2-3; V gene: TRBV10-3; clone size: .; D gene: TRBD2; CDR3 protein: CAISEPRTSGDTDTQYF; CDR3 DNA: TGTGCCATCAGTGAGCCCCGGACTAGCGGGGACACAGATACGCAGTATTTT
J gene: TRBJ2-2; V gene: TRBV19; clone size: .; D gene: TRBD2; CDR3 protein: CASSPLTSGRANTGELFF; CDR3 DNA: TGTGCCAGTAGTCCCTTGACTAGCGGGAGGGCAAACACCGGGGAGCTGTTTTTT
J gene: TRBJ2-1; V gene: TRBV7-3; clone size: .; D gene: .; CDR3 protein: CASSLSGYNEQFF; CDR3 DNA: TGTGCCAGCAGCTTAAGCGGCTACAATGAGCAGTTCTTC
J gene: TRBJ2-3; V gene: TRBV14; clone size: .; D gene: TRBD2; CDR3 protein: CASSLYSGGATDTQYF; CDR3 DNA: TGTGCCAGCAGCCTATACTCGGGGGGAGCCACAGATACGCAGTATTTT
J gene: TRBJ2-1; V gene: TRBV28; clone size: .; D gene: TRBD2; CDR3 protein: CASSPRTSGYNEQFF; CDR3 DNA: TGTGCCAGCAGTCCCCGGACTAGCGGATACAATGAGCAGTTCTTC
J gene: TRBJ2-6; V gene: TRBV19; clone size: .; D gene: .; CDR3 protein: CASSMGSSGANVLTF; CDR3 DNA: TGTGCCAGTAGTATGGGCAGCTCTGGGGCCAACGTCCTGACTTTC
J gene: TRBJ2-5; V gene: TRBV11-2; clone size: once; D gene: .; CDR3 protein: CASSLEGARRETQYF; CDR3 DNA: TGTGCCAGCAGCTTGGAGGGCGCCAGGAGAGAGACCCAGTACTTC